Below, 20 T cell receptor beta chains from the same sample are listed, as sequenced in a study of cytomegalovirus exposure and HLA in healthy donors. Both 60 Vbeta primers and 13 Jbeta primers went into the PCR. Assay used: immunoSEQ multiplex PCR; TCRdb lists only in-frame clones, some missing. The repertoire has 200,000 or so clones, 80% to 85% of them found once; the top ten carry approximately 2%. The sequenced material came from PBMCs. These receptors all stem from a woman under 30 in good health and CMV-seropositive.

Note on this clone: Relative to the germline gene, one junction end is altered; a read error may explain this. The genes are TRBV7-2 and TRBJ2-5; a weak D match, TRBD2 (6 bases). This CDR3 comprises 14 residues. Germline-derived CDR1 and CDR2 are SGHTA and FQGNSA. CDR3 sequence: CASSFQTSRETQHF. Written as DNA, the CDR3 is TGTGCCAGCAGCTTCCAGACTAGTCGAGAGACCCAGCACTTC. The full variable domain, rest sourced from reference TRBV7-2 and TRBJ2-5, is GAGVSQSPSNKVTEKGKDVELRCDPISGHTALYWYRQSLGQGLEFLIYFQGNSAPDKSGLPSDRFSAERTGGSVSTLTIQRTQQEDSAVYLCASSFQTSRETQHFGPGTRLLVL.

The chain has TRBV25-1 and TRBJ1-2, with TRBD1 as a possible D gene (6 bases). The germline CDR1 and CDR2 sequences are MGHDK and SYGVNS. The length of the CDR3 is 12 residues. V gave up 6 bases and J gave up 8 bases, with 13 bases separating them. The CDR3 reads CASRLGGGGYTF. CDR3 DNA: TGTGCCAGCAGATTAGGGGGAGGGGGCTACACCTTC.

The chain employs TRBV18 and TRBJ2-7; D is possibly TRBD1 (6 bases). Trimming cost V 3 bases and J 12 bases, with 18 bases left between them. The CDR3 is made up of 13 amino acids. Germline V gene data show CDR1 as KGHSH and CDR2 as LQKENI. The CDR3 is CASSPLDRSIPYF. The DNA of the CDR3 is TGTGCCAGCTCACCTCTGGACAGATCAATCCCGTACTTC.

The gene calls are TRBV5-1 and TRBJ2-3; 7 nucleotides agree with TRBD2. CDR1 and CDR2 (germline): SGHRS, YFSETQ. The length of the CDR3 is 15 residues. After removal of 1 base from V and 3 bases from J, the junction contained 5 bases not matched to a gene. CDR3 sequence: CASSLWGGETDTQYF. CDR3 nucleotides: TGCGCCAGCAGCTTGTGGGGGGGGGAAACAGATACGCAGTATTTT.

DNA of the CDR3: TGTGCCAGCAGTGATTACAGGGGCTTACAAGAGACCCAGTACTTC. The encoded protein is CASSDYRGLQETQYF. The chain combines TRBV27 with TRBJ2-5; 7 bases align to TRBD1. Germline loops: CDR1 MNHEY, CDR2 SMNVEV (reference sequence). The CDR3 contains 15 residues. V was pared by 5 bases and J by 2 bases, with 8 bases of the junction left unmatched.

The genes are TRBV5-1 and TRBJ1-2; D possibly corresponds to TRBD1 (6 bases). V lost 2 bases and J lost 8, with 16 bases in between. The V gene's germline CDR1 is SGHRS and CDR2 YFSETQ. This CDR3 has 14 amino acids. This CDR3 reads CASSFQGSTEGYTF. The CDR3 bases are TGCGCCAGCAGCTTCCAGGGGTCCACGGAAGGCTACACCTTC.

This clone was seen only a few times. The chain combines TRBV27 with TRBJ2-1; D perhaps matches TRBD2 (6 bases). V was trimmed by 6 bases and J by 4 bases, leaving 19 bases between them. The CDR3 is 16 amino acids. The germline gives CDR1 MNHEY, CDR2 SMNVEV (reference sequence). CDR3 sequence: CASRPGLPFDYNEQFF. The CDR3 DNA is TGTGCCAGCAGGCCGGGACTCCCATTCGATTACAATGAGCAGTTCTTC.

The J gene is TRBJ1-2, the V gene TRBV5-1; 7 bases agree with TRBD1. This CDR3 comprises 15 residues. The V segment lost 4 bases and the J segment 1 base; nucleotides outside the gene matches: 7. Germline CDR1 reads SGHRS; CDR2 reads YFSETQ. The CDR3 loop is CASSNPGGSNYGYTF. The CDR3 DNA follows: TGCGCCAGCAGCAACCCAGGGGGAAGTAACTATGGCTACACCTTC.

The count of this clone is one. The V and J genes are TRBV4-2 and TRBJ1-1; tentatively, D is TRBD1 (6 bases). The germline V gene has CDR1 LGHNA and CDR2 YNFKEQ. Trimming left V 4 bases short and J 3 bases short, with 18 bases between. This CDR3 is built from 16 residues. CDR3 bases: TGTGCCAGCAGCCTAAGCGAGGGGGTGGGTTACACTGAAGCTTTCTTT. This gives the protein CASSLSEGVGYTEAFF.

The rearrangement joins TRBV2 to TRBJ1-5; D is uncertain. V lost 3 bases, J lost 4 bases, and 10 bases lay in between. Germline CDR1 is SNHLY and CDR2 is FYNNEI. The CDR3 has 14 amino acids. DNA for the CDR3: TGTGCCAGCAGTGACAGCTTAGCTAATCAGCCCCAGCATTTT. Translating gives CASSDSLANQPQHF.

This rearrangement joins TRBV6-5 to TRBJ1-2, with 7 bases aligning to TRBD1. The CDR3 loop spans 15 amino acids. V shed 4 bases, J shed 4 bases, and the junction held 9 bases outside the gene matches. Per the germline V gene, CDR1 is MNHEY and CDR2 is SVGAGI. The CDR3 nucleotides read TGTGCCAGCAGTTCCTCCACAGGGGTAGGCTATGGCTACACCTTC. It yields the protein CASSSSTGVGYGYTF.

The chain carries TRBV14 and TRBJ2-2; D may be TRBD2 (6 bases). CDR1 and CDR2 from the germline V gene are SGHDN and FVKESK. V was shortened by 8 bases and J by 3 bases, with 16 bases between the two germline ends. This CDR3 region has 15 residues. The CDR3 nucleotides are TGTGCCAGCTGTCTCGGGGGTAGGGACACCGGGGAGCTGTTTTTT. This codes for CASCLGGRDTGELFF.

This sequence joins TRBV9 and TRBJ2-6; D gene unclear. V was clipped by 2 bases and J by 4 bases, with 10 bases between them. The CDR3 runs to 15 residues. Germline-derived CDR1 and CDR2 are SGDLS and YYNGEE. CDR3 residues: CASSVSGTGANVLTF. The CDR3 nucleotides are TGTGCCAGCAGCGTTTCGGGTACCGGGGCCAACGTCCTGACTTTC.

This clone was detected only once. The chain couples TRBV19 to TRBJ2-5, with D possibly TRBD2 on 6 matching bases. V was shortened by 4 bases and J by 3 bases, with 18 bases between the two germline ends. This CDR3 has 16 amino acids. Germline assignment: CDR1 LNHDA and CDR2 SQIVND (reference sequence). The CDR3: CASSSGVDGLEETQYF. Here the CDR3 DNA reads TGTGCCAGTAGTAGCGGGGTTGATGGCCTGGAAGAGACCCAGTACTTC.

The genes are TRBV28 and TRBJ1-5; 8 bases match TRBD1. The germline gives CDR1 MDHEN, CDR2 SYDVKM. V gave up 6 bases and J gave up 8 bases; unmatched junction bases: 6. The CDR3 totals 13 residues. The CDR3 loop reads CASRDRALEPQHF. The CDR3 DNA is TGTGCCAGCAGGGACAGGGCTTTGGAGCCCCAGCATTTT.

The chain couples TRBV19 to TRBJ1-1; D remains unclear. The CDR3 covers 13 residues. Trimming shortened V by 6 bases and J by 4 bases, and 12 bases separated the two germline ends. Germline CDR1 and CDR2: LNHDA and SQIVND (reference sequence). The CDR3 nucleotides read TGTGCCAGTAGCCCGGGTTGGAGCACTGAAGCTTTCTTT. Its protein product is CASSPGWSTEAFF.

J is TRBJ2-7 and V is TRBV27, with D tentatively TRBD2 (6 bases). The germline V gene encodes CDR1 MNHEY and CDR2 SMNVEV (reference sequence). The CDR3 spans 13 residues. The V end was cut by 7 bases, the J end by 6 bases, with 16 bases between. DNA of the CDR3: TGTGCCAGCATCCCCCTTTACGGGGGCGAGCAGTACTTC. Translated, it gives CASIPLYGGEQYF.

This chain uses TRBV5-1 with TRBJ1-5; possible D gene TRBD1, 6 bases. CDR1 SGHRS and CDR2 YFSETQ come from the germline V gene. This CDR3 region has 14 residues. V was trimmed by 0 bases and J by 6 bases, leaving 10 bases between them. CDR3: CASSLGGRGQPQHF. The CDR3 DNA is TGCGCCAGCAGCTTGGGGGGGCGCGGTCAGCCCCAGCATTTT.

V gene TRBV11-2 combines with J gene TRBJ2-2; D ambiguous. The CDR3 consists of 15 residues. V gave up 1 base and J gave up 6 bases, with 12 bases separating them. Germline CDR1 SGHAT, CDR2 FQNNGV. The CDR3, as DNA: TGTGCCAGCAGCTTAGGCCAGCTAGAGGCCGGGGAGCTGTTTTTT. It translates to CASSLGQLEAGELFF.

The gene calls are TRBV27 and TRBJ2-1, with 11 bases that match TRBD2. Germline V gene lookup returns CDR1 MNHEY and CDR2 SMNVEV (reference sequence). The CDR3 runs to 15 residues. The J segment lost 7 bases and the V segment lost 4 bases, leaving 6 bases of the junction unmatched. The CDR3 DNA reads TGTGCCAGCAGTTCCGGGACTAGCGGACGAAATGAGCAGTTCTTC. Protein: CASSSGTSGRNEQFF.